These 9 T cell receptor beta chains were sequenced from one sample in a study of T cells after yellow fever vaccination. TCRdb reprocessed the 5' RACE reads with MiXCR, giving one entry per CDR3 protein. Counted here are more than 450,000 distinct CDR3 sequences, 20% to 25% occurring once; the ten biggest clones make up about 15%. Sequenced here: PBMCs, sampled 21 days after the first yellow fever vaccination. The receptors stem from a man in his late teens or twenties who received the YFV17D yellow fever vaccine.

V is TRBV5-1 and J is TRBJ1-5; D is undetermined. V was cut by 7 bases and J by 11 bases, with 22 bases left in between. There are 14 residues in the CDR3. CDR1 and CDR2 from the germline V gene are SGHRS and YFSETQ. The CDR3 DNA reads as TGCGCCAGCGAACCCCTCGGGGTGGCGGAGGCCCAGCATTTT. It translates to CASEPLGVAEAQHF.

The gene calls are TRBV28 and TRBJ2-1, with 7 bases that match TRBD2. This CDR3 spans 14 amino acids. Looked up from germline, CDR1 is MDHEN and CDR2 is SYDVKM. J gave up 3 bases and V 7 bases, and 6 bases lay outside the gene matches. As DNA, the CDR3 is TGTGCCAGCATCCCGGGGACTAACTACAATGAGCAGTTCTTC. This translates into CASIPGTNYNEQFF. The whole variable domain, filled in from reference TRBV28 and TRBJ2-1, reads DVKVTQSSRYLVKRTGEKVFLECVQDMDHENMFWYRQDPGLGLRLIYFSYDVKMKEKGDIPEGYSVSREKKERFSLILESASTNQTSMYLCASIPGTNYNEQFFGPGTRLTVL.

This clonotype was seen only a few times. The chain links TRBV5-8 to TRBJ2-3; D is uncertain. V was pared by 4 bases and J by 2 bases, with 8 bases between. The CDR3 sequence is 13 residues long. Germline assignment: CDR1 SGHTS and CDR2 YDEGEE. The CDR3, as DNA: TGTGCCAGCAGCCCTTTAGACACAGATACGCAGTATTTT. This translates into CASSPLDTDTQYF.

The chain couples TRBV18 to TRBJ2-7; 16 bases map to TRBD2. Per the germline V gene, CDR1 is KGHSH and CDR2 is LQKENI. J gave up 1 base and V 6 bases, and 9 bases lay outside the gene matches. The CDR3 runs to 18 residues. CDR3 region: CASSPGLAGGPSSYEQYF. The CDR3 DNA follows: TGTGCCAGCTCCCCGGGACTAGCGGGGGGGCCGAGTTCCTACGAGCAGTACTTC.

The sample holds a few counts of this clonotype. This rearrangement joins TRBV15 to TRBJ1-3; a weak D match, TRBD1 (6 bases). The germline gives CDR1 LNHNV, CDR2 YYDKDF (reference sequence). This CDR3 region has 14 residues. V lost 2 bases and J lost 2, with 7 bases in between. The CDR3 DNA reads TGTGCCACCAGCAGATCAGGGGCTGGAAACACCATATATTTT. It translates to CATSRSGAGNTIYF.

V and J are TRBV5-1 and TRBJ1-4; perhaps TRBD1 as D (5 bases). CDR1 is SGHRS and CDR2 is YFSETQ in the germline V gene. V lost 1 base, J lost 5 bases, and 12 bases lay in between. The CDR3 contains 15 residues. The CDR3 is CASSLFGGSNEKLFF. The DNA for the CDR3 is TGCGCCAGCAGCTTGTTCGGGGGTTCAAATGAAAAACTGTTTTTT.

The chain links TRBV7-2 to TRBJ1-5; 10 positions match TRBD1. J lost 5 bases, V lost 1 base, and 2 bases had no gene match. The CDR3 is made up of 15 amino acids. Germline lookup yields CDR1 SGHTA and CDR2 FQGNSA. The CDR3 sequence is CASSLGQGAHQPQHF. As DNA, the CDR3 is TGTGCCAGCAGCTTAGGACAGGGGGCCCATCAGCCCCAGCATTTT.

Concerning this clonotype: At one end the junction does not follow the germline gene, possibly because of a read error. The chain uses TRBV4-2 and TRBJ2-3; D not resolved. Germline assignment: CDR1 LGHNA and CDR2 YNFKEQ. The CDR3 contains 12 residues. The CDR3 DNA reads TGTGCCAGCAGCGTGAGCAGAGATACGCAGTATTTT. Translated: CASSVSRDTQYF.

V is TRBV7-2 and J is TRBJ2-3, with TRBD2 matching over 12 bases. This CDR3 has 19 residues. V lost 0 bases to trimming and J lost 2 bases; unmatched junction nucleotides: 9. Germline CDR1 and CDR2: SGHTA and FQGNSA. For the CDR3, the DNA is TGTGCCAGCAGCTTAGCGGGGGGAACTAGCGGGGGGCCCACAGATACGCAGTATTTT. Encoded protein: CASSLAGGTSGGPTDTQYF.